Below are 14 T cell receptor beta chains sequenced from a single sample in a study of cytomegalovirus exposure and HLA in healthy donors. The table came from immunoSEQ multiplex PCR; TCRdb's copy has only in-frame clones and leaves some out. This table holds about 74,000 clones, over 85% found once. The specimen was PBMCs. All receptors come from a young man in good health and CMV-seropositive.

The chain has TRBV9 and TRBJ2-3; D is possibly TRBD2 (5 bases). This CDR3 comprises 13 residues. CDR1 is SGDLS, CDR2 YYNGEE, per germline. The ends were cut back, 6 bases at V and 4 bases at J, with 12 bases in the middle. The CDR3 nucleotides read TGTGCCAGCAATTTGGGAGCAGCAGATACGCAGTATTTT. Its protein product is CASNLGAADTQYF.

The rearrangement uses TRBV11-2 and TRBJ2-3; 7 bases agree with TRBD2. Trimming cost V 0 bases and J 1 base; bases outside gene matches: 1. Per germline, CDR1 SGHAT and CDR2 FQNNGV. The CDR3 covers 15 residues. The DNA of the CDR3 is TGTGCCAGCAGCTTAGATCTAGCGGGCACAGATACGCAGTATTTT. It yields the protein CASSLDLAGTDTQYF.

V is TRBV7-9 and J is TRBJ1-4; D might be TRBD1 (5 bases). CDR3 length equals 15 residues. Germline-derived CDR1 and CDR2 are SEHNR and FQNEAQ (reference sequence). Trimming shortened V by 1 base and J by 7 bases, and 13 bases separated the two germline ends. The CDR3 region is CASSLEAGGSEKLFF. CDR3 sequence (DNA): TGTGCCAGCAGCTTAGAGGCGGGGGGAAGTGAAAAACTGTTTTTT. The complete variable domain, with remaining parts taken from reference TRBV7-9 and TRBJ1-4, reads DTGVSQNPRHKITKRGQNVTFRCDPISEHNRLYWYRQTLGQGPEFLTYFQNEAQLEKSRLLSDRFSAERPKGSFSTLEIQRTEQGDSAMYLCASSLEAGGSEKLFFGSGTQLSVL.

The V and J genes are TRBV19 and TRBJ2-7; 7 bases line up with TRBD1. CDR1 is LNHDA and CDR2 is SQIVND in the germline V gene (reference sequence). V was clipped by 4 bases and J by 0 bases; unmatched bases: 3. This CDR3 region has 14 residues. The chain's CDR3 is CASSTTGSSYEQYF. The CDR3, as DNA: TGTGCCAGTAGTACGACAGGGAGCTCCTACGAGCAGTACTTC.

The gene calls are TRBV6-5 and TRBJ1-2; 9 nucleotides line up with TRBD1. Per germline, CDR1 MNHEY and CDR2 SVGAGI. V trimming: 4 bases; J trimming: 8 bases; junction bases outside the gene matches: 11. The CDR3 covers 15 residues. The CDR3 DNA sequence: TGTGCCAGCAGTTCCGATGGGACAGGGACGCGCGGCTACACCTTC. This translates into CASSSDGTGTRGYTF.

The rearrangement joins TRBV19 to TRBJ2-7, with 16 bases identical to TRBD2. The V and J ends lost 5 bases and 7 bases, in that order; junction bases with no gene match: 8. Germline CDR1 is LNHDA and CDR2 is SQIVND (reference sequence). There are 16 residues in the CDR3. The CDR3 bases are TGTGCCAGTAGTGCGGGACTAGCGGGAGGGCGGAGAGAGCAGTACTTC. Protein product: CASSAGLAGGRREQYF.

The V and J genes are TRBV7-9 and TRBJ2-7, with D perhaps matching TRBD1 (5 bases). V lost 2 bases and J lost 2, with 10 bases in between. Germline V lookup: CDR1 SEHNR, CDR2 FQNEAQ (reference sequence). CDR3 size: 14 residues. CDR3 sequence reads: CASSLKDTPYEQYF. The CDR3 DNA reads TGTGCCAGCAGCTTAAAGGACACCCCCTACGAGCAGTACTTC.

This chain connects TRBV19 to TRBJ1-5, with 7 positions matching TRBD1. From germline, CDR1 is LNHDA and CDR2 SQIVND (reference sequence). V lost 4 bases, J lost 0 bases, and 9 bases stayed unmatched. CDR3 length: 17 residues. Here the CDR3 DNA reads TGTGCCAGTAGTAGGACAGGCGGAACGTTTAGCAATCAGCCCCAGCATTTT. Its protein product is CASSRTGGTFSNQPQHF.

Comments on this clone: This sample also contains other DNA sequences that code for the same CDR3. This chain joins TRBV28 and TRBJ2-3, with 7 nucleotides matching TRBD2. Germline V gene sequence: CDR1 MDHEN, CDR2 SYDVKM. V lost 5 bases to trimming and J lost 4 bases; unmatched junction nucleotides: 12. The CDR3 consists of 16 residues. The CDR3 loop is CASSTAGRTTADTQYF. The CDR3 DNA is TGTGCCAGCAGTACCGCCGGGAGGACCACGGCAGATACGCAGTATTTT.

The V call is TRBV6-5, the J call TRBJ1-4, with unresolved D. The V and J ends lost 6 bases and 4 bases respectively, with 12 bases between them. CDR3 length equals 14 residues. CDR1 is MNHEY, CDR2 SVGAGI, per germline. The CDR3 region has the DNA TGTGCCAGCAGGCTCGGACTTAATAATGAAAAACTGTTTTTT. It specifies CASRLGLNNEKLFF.

This chain joins TRBV18 and TRBJ2-3, with TRBD1 identical over 7 bases. The CDR3 sequence is 16 residues long. The V and J ends lost 3 bases and 0 bases, in that order; junction bases with no gene match: 6. The V gene's germline CDR1 is KGHSH and CDR2 LQKENI. The CDR3 sequence: CASSPGPGQSTDTQYF. CDR3 coding DNA: TGTGCCAGCTCACCGGGTCCGGGACAGAGCACAGATACGCAGTATTTT.

The chain combines TRBV27 with TRBJ1-4, with TRBD1 matching 7 bases. The CDR3 covers 14 residues. Germline trimming cut 7 bases from V and 5 bases from J; bases unmatched to any gene: 7. The germline V gene encodes CDR1 MNHEY and CDR2 SMNVEV (reference sequence). The CDR3 nucleotides are TGTGCCAGCAAGAGACAGGGAGGAAATGAAAAACTGTTTTTT. Its translation: CASKRQGGNEKLFF.

V and J are TRBV30 and TRBJ2-1; 7 positions agree with TRBD2. The CDR3 contains 12 residues. V lost 3 bases to trimming and J lost 14 bases; unmatched junction nucleotides: 10. Germline CDR1 reads GTSNPN; CDR2 reads SVGIG (reference sequence). CDR3 loop: CAWSHQTGREFF. The CDR3, as DNA: TGTGCCTGGAGCCATCAGACGGGGAGGGAGTTCTTC.

The chain links TRBV28 to TRBJ2-1; TRBD2 aligns across 9 bases. Per the germline V gene, CDR1 is MDHEN and CDR2 is SYDVKM. This CDR3 contains 15 residues. V shed 3 bases and J 7 bases; nucleotides not matched to a gene: 7. CDR3 nucleotide sequence: TGTGCCAGCAGTTTTTCGGCGGGAGGGATTAATGAGCAGTTCTTC. Its translation is CASSFSAGGINEQFF.